Sequencing of this T cell receptor (beta chain) was carried out in a study of CD8 T cells in Susac syndrome. The wider study: Of the sequenced Susac syndrome patients, about 6 had active disease and eight were in remission.

RNA totalling about 0.45 to 1 ug underwent reverse transcription with random hexamers. Amplification of the TCR beta CDR3 was carried out by immunoSEQ multiplex PCR, which spanned a total of 54 Vbeta and 13 Jbeta segments. TCRdb re-analysed the immunoSEQ multiplex PCR reads in MiXCR, keeping a single row per CDR3 protein. The table shows 150,000 to 200,000 distinct CDR3 sequences, with 94% occurring only once. Worth noting for this clonotype: Its cognate antigen is unknown.

Trimming removed 9 bases from V and 6 bases from J; junction bases left unmatched: 8. Germline CDR1 is MNHEY and CDR2 is SVGAGI. The CDR3 has 14 residues. Regarding the study as a whole: The CD4+ T cell repertoires that were profiled in Susac syndrome showed no clonal expansion.

Sequencing input: CD4+ T cells from PBMCs. This rearrangement joins TRBV6-5 to TRBJ2-2, with 9 bases aligning to TRBD1. The sequence came from a human donor with Susac syndrome. The CDR3, as DNA: TGTGCCAGTCCACGGGACAGGGAGGCCGGGGAGCTGTTTTTT. As protein: CASPRDREAGELFF.